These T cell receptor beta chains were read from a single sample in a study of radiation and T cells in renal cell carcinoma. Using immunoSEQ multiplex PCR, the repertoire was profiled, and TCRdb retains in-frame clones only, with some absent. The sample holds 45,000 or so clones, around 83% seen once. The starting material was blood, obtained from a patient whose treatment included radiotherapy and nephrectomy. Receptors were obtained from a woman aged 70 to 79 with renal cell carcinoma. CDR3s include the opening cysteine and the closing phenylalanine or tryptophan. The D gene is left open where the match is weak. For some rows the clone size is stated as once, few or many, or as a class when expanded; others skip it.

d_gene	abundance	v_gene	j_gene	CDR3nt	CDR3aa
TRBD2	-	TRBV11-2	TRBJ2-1	TGTGCCAGCAGCCCCAAAGGGGCGGCGGGGGGGATATACAATGAGCAGTTCTTC	CASSPKGAAGGIYNEQFF
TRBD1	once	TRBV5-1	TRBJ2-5	TGCGCCAGCAGACCCCCGGGACAGGGAGAGGGAGAGACCCAGTACTTC	CASRPPGQGEGETQYF
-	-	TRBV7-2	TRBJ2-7	TGTGCCAGCAGCCAACGGGCGGGGCCCGAGCAGTACTTC	CASSQRAGPEQYF
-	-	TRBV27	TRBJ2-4	TGTGCCAGCAGTCTCTTCCGGCACCCCAAAAACATTCAGTACTTC	CASSLFRHPKNIQYF
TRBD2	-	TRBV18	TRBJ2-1	TGTGCCAGCTCACTGGGAGCGGGGAACAATGAGCAGTTCTTC	CASSLGAGNNEQFF
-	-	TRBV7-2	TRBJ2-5	TGTGCCAGCAGCACAGGGTGGGAGACCCAGTACTTC	CASSTGWETQYF
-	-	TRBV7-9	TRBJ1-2	TGTGCCAGCAGCATGGGGGGGCGAGAAATGGCGGATGGCTACACCTTC	CASSMGGREMADGYTF
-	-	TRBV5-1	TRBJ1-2	TGCGCCAGCAGCGACCAACAGGGAGGCTATGGCTACACCTTC	CASSDQQGGYGYTF
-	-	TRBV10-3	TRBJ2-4	TGTGCCATCAGTGAGTCGGCCGGGACCGACCCAGCCAAAAACATTCAGTACTTC	CAISESAGTDPAKNIQYF
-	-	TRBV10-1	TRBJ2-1	TGCGCCAGCAGGGAACGGGAACTACATGGTGAGCAGTTCTTC	CASRERELHGEQFF
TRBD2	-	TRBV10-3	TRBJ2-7	TGTGCCATCAGCGAGGGGTCGACGGGAACTAGCGGGAGTTACGAGCAGTACTTC	CAISEGSTGTSGSYEQYF
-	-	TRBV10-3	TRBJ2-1	TGTGCCATCAGTGATTTGGGAAACAACAATGAGCAGTTCTTC	CAISDLGNNNEQFF
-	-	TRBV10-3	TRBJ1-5	TGTGCCATCAGTGAAGCTATCGGCAGGGCTAGCAATCAGCCCCAGCATTTT	CAISEAIGRASNQPQHF
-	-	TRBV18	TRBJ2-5	TGTGCCAGCTCACCACCGGGACAAGTAGAGACCCAGTACTTC	CASSPPGQVETQYF
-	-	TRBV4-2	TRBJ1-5	TGTGCCAGCAGCCAGGGAACAGGCTACAATCAGCCCCAGCATTTT	CASSQGTGYNQPQHF
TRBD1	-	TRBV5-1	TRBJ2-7	TGCGCCAGCAGCCAGGACAGGGTCGAGCAGTACTTC	CASSQDRVEQYF
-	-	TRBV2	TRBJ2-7	TGTGCCAGCAGTGGGGACGACTACGAGCAGTACTTC	CASSGDDYEQYF
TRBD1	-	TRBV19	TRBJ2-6	TGTGCCAGTAGTATAATATTTGACAGGGCCCCTCTCTTCTCTGGGGCCAACGTCCTGACTTTC	CASSIIFDRAPLFSGANVLTF
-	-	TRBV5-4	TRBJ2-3	TGTGCCAGCAGCTCCGATGGGGAGGGCACAGATACGCAGTATTTT	CASSSDGEGTDTQYF
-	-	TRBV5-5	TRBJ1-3	TGTGCCAGCAGCTTTAGTCGGGGTACTGGAAACACCATATATTTT	CASSFSRGTGNTIYF
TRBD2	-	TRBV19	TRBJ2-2	TGTGCCAGTATAAGCGGGAGGGGCACCGGGGAGCTGTTTTTT	CASISGRGTGELFF
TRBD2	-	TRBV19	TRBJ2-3	TGTGCCAGTAGTCCACGCTCCCCCGGGAGGTCCTCTTATACGCAGTATTTT	CASSPRSPGRSSYTQYF
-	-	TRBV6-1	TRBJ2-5	TGTGCCAGCAGTGAAGCCCCGCGGCCCGGGGTCACCCAGTACTTC	CASSEAPRPGVTQYF
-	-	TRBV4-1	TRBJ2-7	TGCGCCAGCAGTGTCGGGTGGCCGAGCTACGAGCAGTACTTC	CASSVGWPSYEQYF
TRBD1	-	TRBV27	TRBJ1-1	TGTGCCAGCAGTTCAGGACAGGGTGTAGCGAACACTGAAGCTTTCTTT	CASSSGQGVANTEAFF
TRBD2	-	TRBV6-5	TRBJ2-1	TGTGCCAGCAGTCCATCCGGGACTAGCGTCAATGAGCAGTTCTTC	CASSPSGTSVNEQFF
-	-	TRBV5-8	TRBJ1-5	TGTGCCAGCAGCGGGGACATCAATCAGCCCCAGCATTTT	CASSGDINQPQHF
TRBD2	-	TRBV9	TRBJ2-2	TGTGCCAGCAGCCCCCAAGCGGGAGAAACCGGGGAGCTGTTTTTT	CASSPQAGETGELFF
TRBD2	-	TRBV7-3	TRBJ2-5	TGTGCCAGCAGCTTAACGGAGCGGGAGGTCCAAGAGACCCAGTACTTC	CASSLTEREVQETQYF
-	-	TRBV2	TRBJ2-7	TGTGCCAGCAGTGAGTGGGACGAGCAGTACTTC	CASSEWDEQYF
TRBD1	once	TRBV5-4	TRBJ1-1	TGTGCCAGCAGTTCGGCCGGGACAGTGAACACTGAAGCTTTCTTT	CASSSAGTVNTEAFF
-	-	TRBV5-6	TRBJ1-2	TGTGCCAGCAGCTTTGGTCCGGAGCCCTCTAACTATGGCTACACCTTC	CASSFGPEPSNYGYTF
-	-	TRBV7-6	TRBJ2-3	TGTGCCAGCAGCTTATTGGGCGGTCGTGGCACGCAGTATTTT	CASSLLGGRGTQYF
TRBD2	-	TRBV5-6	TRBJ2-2	TGTGCCAGCAGCTTGGGACTAGCTGGCACCGGGGAGCTGTTTTTT	CASSLGLAGTGELFF
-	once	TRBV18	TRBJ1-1	TGTGCCAGCTCTTATGATGTCAGGGCTGAAGCTTTCTTT	CASSYDVRAEAFF
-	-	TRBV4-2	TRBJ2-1	TGTGCCAGCAGCCAAGATCGTTTGAATGAGCAGTTCTTC	CASSQDRLNEQFF
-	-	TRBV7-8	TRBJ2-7	TGTGCCAGCAGCTTGGTTTTTAGCTCCTACGAGCAGTACTTC	CASSLVFSSYEQYF
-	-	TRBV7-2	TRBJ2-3	TGTGCCAGCAGCTTAGAAATAGGGCCTAGCACAGATACGCAGTATTTT	CASSLEIGPSTDTQYF
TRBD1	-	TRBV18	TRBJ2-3	TGTGCCAGCTCACCACCAGGCGACAGGGGCCTACATACGCAGTATTTT	CASSPPGDRGLHTQYF
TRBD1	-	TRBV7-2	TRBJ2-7	TGTGCCAGCAGCCCCCCGGGACAGGGGTTCTACGAGCAGTACTTC	CASSPPGQGFYEQYF
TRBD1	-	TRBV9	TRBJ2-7	TGTGCCAGCAGCGTACTGGGACAGGGACGCGACGAGCAGTACTTC	CASSVLGQGRDEQYF
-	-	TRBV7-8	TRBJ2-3	TGTGCCAGCAGCGGTGCGACAGGAAGCACAGATACGCAGTATTTT	CASSGATGSTDTQYF
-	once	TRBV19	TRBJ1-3	TGTGCCAGTAGTCCGAGGAGGGACACAATCTCTGGAAACACCATATATTTT	CASSPRRDTISGNTIYF
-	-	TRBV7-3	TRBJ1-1	TGTGCCAGCAGCTCCCCGGGAGGAGTAGCTTTCTTT	CASSSPGGVAFF
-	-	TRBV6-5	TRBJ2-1	TGTGCCAGCAGCCAGGGGCATGAGCAGTTCTTC	CASSQGHEQFF